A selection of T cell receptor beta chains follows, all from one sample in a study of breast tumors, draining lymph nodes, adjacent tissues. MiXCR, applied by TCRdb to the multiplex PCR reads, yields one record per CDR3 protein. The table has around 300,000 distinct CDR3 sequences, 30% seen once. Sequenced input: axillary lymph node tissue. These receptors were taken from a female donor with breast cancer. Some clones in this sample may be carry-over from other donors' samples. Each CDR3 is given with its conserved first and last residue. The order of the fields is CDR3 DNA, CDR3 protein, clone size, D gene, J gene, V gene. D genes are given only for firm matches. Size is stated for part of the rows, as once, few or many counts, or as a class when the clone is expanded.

cdr3_nt: TGTGCCAGCAGTCACGGACTAGCGGGAGGGAGCTCCTACGAGCAGTACTTC; cdr3_aa: CASSHGLAGGSSYEQYF; clone_size: .; d_call: TRBD2; j_call: TRBJ2-7; v_call: TRBV6-2/TRBV6-3
cdr3_nt: TGCAGCTCGAGGCAAGAGACCCAGTACTTC; cdr3_aa: CSSRQETQYF; clone_size: many; d_call: .; j_call: TRBJ2-5; v_call: TRBV29-1
cdr3_nt: TGTGCCAGCAGACCGGGGGGGGAATCCATACAGCCCCAGCACTTT; cdr3_aa: CASRPGGESIQPQHF; clone_size: .; d_call: .; j_call: TRBJ1-5; v_call: TRBV28
cdr3_nt: TGTGCCAGCAGCTTGAAGAAGACAGGCACAGATACGCAGTATTTT; cdr3_aa: CASSLKKTGTDTQYF; clone_size: many; d_call: .; j_call: TRBJ2-3; v_call: TRBV5-8
cdr3_nt: TGTGCCAGCAGCGCTCTAGCGGGGAGCTACAATGAGCAGTTCTTC; cdr3_aa: CASSALAGSYNEQFF; clone_size: many; d_call: TRBD2; j_call: TRBJ2-1; v_call: TRBV5-4
cdr3_nt: TGTGCCAGCAGCTTACGCCGTGGGCTAGCGGGAGTCAATGAGCAGTTCTTC; cdr3_aa: CASSLRRGLAGVNEQFF; clone_size: many; d_call: TRBD2; j_call: TRBJ2-1; v_call: TRBV7-8
cdr3_nt: TGTGCCAGCAGCTTAGCGGCCGCAGGAGAGCAGTTCTTC; cdr3_aa: CASSLAAAGEQFF; clone_size: many; d_call: .; j_call: TRBJ2-1; v_call: TRBV7-9
cdr3_nt: TGTGCCAGCAGCCCGCTAGCGGGAGATCCAGATACGCAGTATTTT; cdr3_aa: CASSPLAGDPDTQYF; clone_size: .; d_call: TRBD2; j_call: TRBJ2-3; v_call: TRBV7-8
cdr3_nt: TGTGCCAGCAGCACCCAGCCCGGGACAGACACAGATACGCAGTATTTT; cdr3_aa: CASSTQPGTDTDTQYF; clone_size: .; d_call: TRBD1; j_call: TRBJ2-3; v_call: TRBV4-2
cdr3_nt: TGTGCCAGTAGTTCAGGACTAGCGTTCCAAGAGACCCAGTACTTC; cdr3_aa: CASSSGLAFQETQYF; clone_size: many; d_call: TRBD2; j_call: TRBJ2-5; v_call: TRBV19
cdr3_nt: TGTGCCAGCAGCCGGACAGGGACAGACAATGAGCAGTTCTTC; cdr3_aa: CASSRTGTDNEQFF; clone_size: many; d_call: TRBD1; j_call: TRBJ2-1; v_call: TRBV11-2